This TCR beta chain is from a study of T cell responses to AZD1222 COVID-19 vaccine. Study in general: Analyses pooled second doses at about 4 or about 12 weeks.

This CDR3 has 16 amino acids. Germline V gives CDR1 MRHNA, CDR2 SNTAGT. With V trimmed by 2 bases and J by 4 bases, 6 bases remained unmatched. This clone was recorded only once. TCRdb keeps only in-frame clones here, not all; method: immunoSEQ multiplex PCR. The table includes over 150,000 clones, 75% to 95% detected once. This chain connects TRBV6-4 to TRBJ1-4, with TRBD1 matching 8 bases. The specimen was peripheral blood, collected on day 0 of AZD1222 vaccination. The receptor was isolated from an adult in good health. In DNA form, the CDR3 reads TGTGCCAGCAGTGACGTTGGACAGGGCGGTAATGAAAAACTGTTTTTT. This gives the protein CASSDVGQGGNEKLFF.